This T cell receptor beta chain was identified during a study of OX40 agonist ivuxolimab in advanced cancers. Only in-frame clones appear in the TCRdb table, and some are missing; sequencing was by immunoSEQ multiplex PCR. Here the sample spans roughly 13,000 clones, about 86% being singletons. Germline V gene lookup returns CDR1 SEHNR and CDR2 FQNEAQ (reference sequence). This CDR3 comprises 16 residues. With 3 bases removed from V and 8 bases from J, the gap between germline ends came to 17 bases. It was autoimmune disease history or systemic immunosuppression that excluded patients. The source is an adult with an advanced solid tumor such as melanoma, head and neck, liver or kidney cancer. The sample consisted of CD4+ or CD8+ T cells sorted from blood, taken in a trial of the OX40 agonist ivuxolimab. V usage is TRBV7-9 and J usage is TRBJ1-6; D perhaps matches TRBD1 (6 bases). CDR3 sequence (DNA): TGTGCCAGCAGCTTTACCACAGGGATGGCGTATTCACCCCTCCACTTT. Translated: CASSFTTGMAYSPLHF.